The clone carrying this TCR beta chain was seen only once. Antigen unknown. The data were taken from a study of CD8+ T cells in alopecia areata. The treatment denotes: oral pan-JAK inhibitor, 5-10 mg twice daily. Study results and caveats: Among patients, TCR sharing was less clear than in mice, a difference possibly due in part to HLA diversity in the patient population. With tofacitinib ongoing, many expanded lesional clones persisted in both scalp and blood. Researchers report lesional scalp, most notably alopecia totalis/universalis, outstripped normal scalp in clonality.

cDNA serving as the sequencing template came from extracted, reverse transcribed RNA. This table comes from immunoSEQ multiplex PCR, and its TCRdb copy is limited to in-frame clones, with some not included. The sample consists of about 42,000 clones, roughly 92% of them appearing once. The source of this sequence is a human donor with alopecia areata. The source material was CD8+ T cells sorted from blood, sampled at week 24, from a patient treated with tofacitinib.

CDR3 amino acids: CASSQPDWATLGGANVLTF. CDR3 coding DNA: TGCGCCAGCAGCCAACCGGACTGGGCCACCTTGGGGGGGGCCAACGTCCTGACTTTC. V gene TRBV4-1 combines with J gene TRBJ2-6; D possibly corresponds to TRBD2 (5 bases). In germline, CDR1 is MGHRA, CDR2 YSYEKL. Trimming left V 2 bases short and J 4 bases short, with 21 bases between. The CDR3 contains 19 residues.